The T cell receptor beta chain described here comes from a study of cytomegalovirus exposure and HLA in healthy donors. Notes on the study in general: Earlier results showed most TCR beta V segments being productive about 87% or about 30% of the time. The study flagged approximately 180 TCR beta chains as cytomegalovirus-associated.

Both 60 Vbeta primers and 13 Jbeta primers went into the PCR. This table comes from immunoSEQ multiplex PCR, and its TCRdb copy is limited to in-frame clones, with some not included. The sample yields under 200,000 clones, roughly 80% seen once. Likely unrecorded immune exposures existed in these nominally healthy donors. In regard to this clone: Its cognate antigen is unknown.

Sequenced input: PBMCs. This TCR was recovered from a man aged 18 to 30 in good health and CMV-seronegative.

CDR3 DNA sequence: TGTGCCAGCAGTGAAGAGAGGTTACGGTACTTC. It yields the protein CASSEERLRYF. This chain connects TRBV6-1 to TRBJ2-5; unclear D gene. The ends were cut back, 1 base at V and 13 bases at J, with 10 bases in the middle. This CDR3 is built from 11 residues. CDR1 and CDR2 from the germline V gene are MNHNS and SASEGT.